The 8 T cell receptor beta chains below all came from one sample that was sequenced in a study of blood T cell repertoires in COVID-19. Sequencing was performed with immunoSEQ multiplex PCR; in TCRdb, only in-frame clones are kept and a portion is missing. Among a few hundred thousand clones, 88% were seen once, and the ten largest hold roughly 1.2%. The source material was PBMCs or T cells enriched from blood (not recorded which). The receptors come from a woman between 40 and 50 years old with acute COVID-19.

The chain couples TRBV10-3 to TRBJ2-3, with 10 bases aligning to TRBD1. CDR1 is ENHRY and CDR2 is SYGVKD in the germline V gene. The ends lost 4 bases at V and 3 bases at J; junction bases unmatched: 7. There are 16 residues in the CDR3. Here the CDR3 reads CAISARGGQGTDTQYF. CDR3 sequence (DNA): TGTGCCATCAGTGCACGAGGGGGACAGGGGACAGATACGCAGTATTTT.

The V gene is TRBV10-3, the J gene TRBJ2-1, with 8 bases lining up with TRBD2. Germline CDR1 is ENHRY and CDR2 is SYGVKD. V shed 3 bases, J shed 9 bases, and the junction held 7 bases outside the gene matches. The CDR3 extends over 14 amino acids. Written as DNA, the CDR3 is TGTGCCATCAGTGATTATAGCGGGATCGGTGAGCAGTTCTTC. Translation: CAISDYSGIGEQFF.

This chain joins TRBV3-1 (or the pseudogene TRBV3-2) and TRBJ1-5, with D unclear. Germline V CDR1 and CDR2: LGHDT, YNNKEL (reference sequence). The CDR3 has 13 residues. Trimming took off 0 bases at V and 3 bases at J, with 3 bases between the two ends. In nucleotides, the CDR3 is TGTGCCAGCAGCCAAGACCTCAATCAGCCCCAGCATTTT. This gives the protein CASSQDLNQPQHF.

The CDR3: CASSSGFHSNQPQHF. DNA of the CDR3: TGTGCCAGCAGCTCAGGTTTTCATAGCAATCAGCCCCAGCATTTT. The chain carries TRBV6-5 and TRBJ1-5; no definite D call. Germline CDR1 MNHEY, CDR2 SVGAGI. Trimming pared 6 bases from V and 0 bases from J, leaving 12 bases between. The CDR3 length is 15 residues.

The CDR3 loop is CASTLTTGIGTEAFF. The DNA of the CDR3 is TGTGCCAGCACCCTAACGACAGGGATAGGCACTGAAGCTTTCTTT. This chain joins TRBV11-2 and TRBJ1-1; 7 bases align to TRBD1. Germline loops: CDR1 SGHAT, CDR2 FQNNGV. V trimming: 7 bases; J trimming: 4 bases; junction bases outside the gene matches: 12. CDR3 size: 15 residues.

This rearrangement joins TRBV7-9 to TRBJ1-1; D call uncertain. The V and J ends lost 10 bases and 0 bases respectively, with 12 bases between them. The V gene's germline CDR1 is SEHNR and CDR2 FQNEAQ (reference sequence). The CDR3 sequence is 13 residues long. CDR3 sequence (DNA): TGTGCCACCCTAGAGACTATGAACACTGAAGCTTTCTTT. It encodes CATLETMNTEAFF.

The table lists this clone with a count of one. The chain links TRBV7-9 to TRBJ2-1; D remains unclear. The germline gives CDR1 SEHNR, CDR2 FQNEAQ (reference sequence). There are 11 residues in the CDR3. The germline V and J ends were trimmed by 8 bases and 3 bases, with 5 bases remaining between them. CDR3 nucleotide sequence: TGTGCCAGCCTACTCTACAATGAGCAGTTCTTC. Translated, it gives CASLLYNEQFF.

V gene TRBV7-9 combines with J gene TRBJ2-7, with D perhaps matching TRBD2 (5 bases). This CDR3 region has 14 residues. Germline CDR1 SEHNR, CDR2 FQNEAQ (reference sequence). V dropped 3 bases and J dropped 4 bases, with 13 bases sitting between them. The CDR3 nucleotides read TGTGCCAGCAGCTTTAGCACTAGTTCTTACGAGCAGTACTTC. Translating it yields CASSFSTSSYEQYF. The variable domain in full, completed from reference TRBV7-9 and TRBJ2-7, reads DTGVSQNPRHKITKRGQNVTFRCDPISEHNRLYWYRQTLGQGPEFLTYFQNEAQLEKSRLLSDRFSAERPKGSFSTLEIQRTEQGDSAMYLCASSFSTSSYEQYFGPGTRLTVT.